This TCR beta chain was recovered during a study of cytomegalovirus exposure and HLA in healthy donors. Study findings and constraints: Highest at DRB1 and lowest at HLA-C, TCR association rates differed among HLA loci in a later analysis. Some TCR beta chains (approximately 180 of them) were listed as cytomegalovirus-associated. Presence/absence analyses treated sequencing depth as roughly uniform across donors.

The primer mix had 60 Vbeta and 13 Jbeta primers. Original processing notes: In a later analysis, roughly 11 million of 83 million or so unique beta chains occurred in at least two donors. TCRdb's copy holds only in-frame clones and misses some; the assay was immunoSEQ multiplex PCR. V, J and clone size were drawn from that table, and D and trimming were deduced from the DNA. Of about 150,000 clones listed, 65% to 80% are singletons. The table lists this clone with a count of one. Its antigen remains unidentified. The CDR3 is 15 amino acids. CDR1 SGDLS and CDR2 YYNGEE come from the germline V gene. Trimming removed 0 bases at V and 6 bases at J, with 13 bases between.

Specimen: PBMCs. This receptor was identified in a man aged 25 to 40 in good health and CMV-seronegative. This chain connects TRBV9 to TRBJ2-1; perhaps TRBD2 as D (6 bases). In DNA form, the CDR3 reads TGTGCCAGCAGCGTAGGGTCGGGGGAAACCAATGAGCAGTTCTTC. It is translated as CASSVGSGETNEQFF.